The rows below give T cell receptor beta chains drawn from one sample of a study of shared clonotypes between healthy human individuals. The method was immunoSEQ multiplex PCR; TCRdb's version includes in-frame clones alone and lacks a portion of them. The sample lists 2 million to 2.5 million clones, almost 96% occurring once. The sequenced sample consisted of naive CD4+ T cells sorted from blood. The receptors here all came from a man younger than 35 in good health. Both conserved end residues are part of each CDR3. A D gene is named only where the DNA matches it firmly. The size of a clone is reported for some rows only, either as once, few or many, or as a class for expanded clones.

J	size	D	V	CDR3	DNA
TRBJ2-1	NA	NA	TRBV28	CASSLVNEQFF	TGTGCCAGCAGTTTAGTTAATGAGCAGTTCTTC
TRBJ1-5	NA	NA	TRBV30	CAWGYGLEGNQPQHF	TGTGCCTGGGGATACGGGTTAGAAGGCAATCAGCCCCAGCATTTT
TRBJ1-2	NA	TRBD1	TRBV30	CAWSVDRQGYGYTF	TGTGCCTGGAGCGTTGATCGACAGGGGTACGGCTACACCTTC
TRBJ1-2	NA	NA	TRBV4-1	CASSQDSLSYGYTF	TGCGCCAGCAGCCAAGATTCCCTGAGCTATGGCTACACCTTC
TRBJ2-5	NA	TRBD2	TRBV6-6	CASRSRFAGTKETQYF	TGTGCCAGCAGATCCCGATTTGCCGGGACTAAAGAGACCCAGTACTTC
TRBJ2-1	NA	TRBD2	TRBV5-1	CASSRGLASRSSYNEQFF	TGCGCCAGCAGCAGGGGACTAGCGTCGCGAAGCTCCTACAATGAGCAGTTCTTC
TRBJ2-3	once	NA	TRBV6-5	CASRESSTDTQYF	TGTGCCAGCAGGGAATCTAGCACAGATACGCAGTATTTT
TRBJ2-1	NA	NA	TRBV7-2	CASSLVSSYNEQFF	TGTGCCAGCAGCTTAGTCAGCTCGTACAATGAGCAGTTCTTC
TRBJ1-2	NA	NA	TRBV6-6	CASSYSFAGGYTF	TGTGCCAGCAGTTACTCGTTCGCGGGAGGCTACACCTTC
TRBJ2-5	NA	NA	TRBV5-1	CASSLVGGPTQETQYF	TGCGCCAGCAGCTTGGTTGGGGGGCCGACCCAAGAGACCCAGTACTTC
TRBJ2-5	NA	NA	TRBV11-2	CASSSQGGGVQETQYF	TGTGCCAGCAGCTCACAAGGTGGTGGGGTCCAAGAGACCCAGTACTTC
TRBJ2-3	NA	TRBD1	TRBV9	CASSVAEGRGPDTQYF	TGTGCCAGCAGCGTCGCCGAAGGCAGGGGGCCAGATACGCAGTATTTT
TRBJ2-1	NA	TRBD2	TRBV5-4	CASSLGARGAGGNEQFF	TGTGCCAGCAGCTTGGGGGCCCGCGGAGCGGGGGGAAATGAGCAGTTCTTC
TRBJ2-3	NA	TRBD2	TRBV7-2	CASSTSGSWADTQYF	TGTGCCAGCAGCACGAGCGGGAGTTGGGCAGATACGCAGTATTTT
TRBJ1-6	NA	TRBD1	TRBV2	CASRSGQGHSPLHF	TGTGCCAGCAGGTCCGGACAGGGTCATTCACCCCTCCACTTT
TRBJ1-6	once	NA	TRBV6-4	CASSESANSPLHF	TGTGCCAGCAGTGAATCGGCGAATTCACCCCTCCACTTT
TRBJ2-7	NA	TRBD2	TRBV5-1	CASTPSSGSSSYEQYF	TGCGCCAGCACCCCTTCTAGCGGGAGTAGCTCCTACGAGCAGTACTTC
TRBJ1-2	NA	NA	TRBV19	CASSENWSDYGYTF	TGTGCCAGTAGTGAGAACTGGTCTGACTATGGCTACACCTTC
TRBJ2-1	NA	NA	TRBV2	CASSEAEGFYNEQFF	TGTGCCAGCAGTGAAGCGGAGGGATTCTACAATGAGCAGTTCTTC
TRBJ2-2	NA	TRBD2	TRBV18	CASSPGLAGDTGELFF	TGTGCCAGCTCACCCGGACTAGCGGGAGACACCGGGGAGCTGTTTTTT
TRBJ1-2	NA	TRBD1	TRBV19	CASSKRTGLDGYTF	TGTGCCAGTAGTAAGCGGACAGGGCTCGATGGCTACACCTTC
TRBJ2-4	NA	NA	TRBV30	CAWTTKDIQYF	TGTGCCTGGACCACAAAGGACATTCAGTACTTC
TRBJ2-7	NA	NA	TRBV14	CASSQQGSVLYEQYF	TGTGCCAGCAGCCAACAGGGAAGTGTCCTCTACGAGCAGTACTTC
TRBJ1-2	NA	NA	TRBV7-2	CASSLLGYTYGYTF	TGTGCCAGCAGCTTATTAGGCTATACGTATGGCTACACCTTC
TRBJ1-4	NA	NA	TRBV18	CASSPPDGYLEKLFF	TGTGCCAGCTCACCACCGGACGGATACCTGGAAAAACTGTTTTTT
TRBJ2-3	NA	NA	TRBV5-1	CASSLATGKDTQYF	TGCGCCAGCAGCTTGGCTACAGGGAAAGATACGCAGTATTTT
TRBJ2-2	NA	TRBD2	TRBV4-3	CASSQDGTTNTGELFF	TGCGCCAGCAGCCAAGACGGGACTACGAACACCGGGGAGCTGTTTTTT
TRBJ1-2	NA	NA	TRBV7-3	CASSLDRLYGYTF	TGTGCCAGCAGCCTCGACAGGCTCTATGGCTACACCTTC
TRBJ1-1	NA	NA	TRBV7-9	CASSFQPNTEAFF	TGTGCCAGCAGCTTTCAACCGAACACTGAAGCTTTCTTT
TRBJ2-3	NA	NA	TRBV29-1	CSAGRGRTDTQYF	TGCAGCGCCGGGCGGGGGCGCACAGATACGCAGTATTTT
TRBJ1-5	NA	NA	TRBV2	CASSQTVNNQPQHF	TGTGCCAGCAGCCAGACAGTGAACAATCAGCCCCAGCATTTT
TRBJ1-1	NA	NA	TRBV9	CASSVWGERQDEAFF	TGTGCCAGCAGCGTGTGGGGGGAGAGACAGGATGAAGCTTTCTTT
TRBJ1-2	NA	NA	TRBV30	CAWSATYGYTF	TGTGCCTGGAGTGCTACATATGGCTACACCTTC
TRBJ2-5	NA	NA	TRBV27	CASSSPQETQYF	TGTGCCAGCAGTTCCCCGCAAGAGACCCAGTACTTC
TRBJ2-1	NA	TRBD2	TRBV7-9	CASSFTSGSSNEQFF	TGTGCCAGCAGCTTCACTAGCGGGAGTAGCAATGAGCAGTTCTTC
TRBJ2-2	NA	NA	TRBV6-5	CASSRGTLGTGELFF	TGTGCCAGCAGTCGGGGTACTCTGGGTACCGGGGAGCTGTTTTTT
TRBJ1-1	NA	NA	TRBV4-1	CASSQGPGARITEAFF	TGCGCCAGCAGCCAAGGCCCGGGGGCGCGTATCACTGAAGCTTTCTTT